This T cell receptor beta chain was observed in a study of T-cell memory formation after mild COVID-19. Study overall: Most TCR clusters belonged to a single donor. Study-wide findings and caveats: Among contracting clones, CD4+ were mainly CM/EM and CD8+ enriched in EMRA. Clones that contracted from day 15 to 85 were balanced CD4/CD8, while later expanders leaned CD4+.

TCR alpha and TCR beta cDNA libraries with sample barcodes and UMIs came from 5'RACE using constant-segment primers. TCRdb re-analysed the 5' RACE reads in MiXCR, keeping a single row per CDR3 protein. The sample carries some 450,000 distinct CDR3 sequences, about 19% recorded once. Of note for this clonotype: Its matching antigen is unknown.

This CDR3 comprises 11 residues. CDR1 and CDR2 (germline): SQVTM, ANQGSEA. Between the trimmed V and J ends, which lost 7 bases and 2 bases, there was a span of 9 bases. Sample: PBMCs or a T cell subset sorted from them (not recorded which). This TCR was sampled from an adult woman who had mild COVID-19 (a few samples of this study predate the infection). Cell type and time point are not known. V is TRBV29-1 and J is TRBJ2-7; D may be TRBD1 (5 bases). CDR3 sequence: CSALTAYEQYF. The CDR3 nucleotides read TGCAGCGCTCTGACAGCCTACGAGCAGTACTTC.